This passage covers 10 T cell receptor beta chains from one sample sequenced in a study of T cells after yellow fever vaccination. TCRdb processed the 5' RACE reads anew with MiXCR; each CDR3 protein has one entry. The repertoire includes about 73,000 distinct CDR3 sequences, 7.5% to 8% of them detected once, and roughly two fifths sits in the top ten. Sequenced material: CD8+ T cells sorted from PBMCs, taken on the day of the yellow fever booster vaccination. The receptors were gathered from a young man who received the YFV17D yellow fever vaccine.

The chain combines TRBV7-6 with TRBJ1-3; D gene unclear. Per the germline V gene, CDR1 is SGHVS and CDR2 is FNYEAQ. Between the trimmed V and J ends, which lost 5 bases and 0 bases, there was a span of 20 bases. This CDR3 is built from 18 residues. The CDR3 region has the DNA TGTGCCAGCAGCACGGGTGGGCCTTACACGATCTCTGGAAACACCATATATTTT. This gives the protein CASSTGGPYTISGNTIYF.

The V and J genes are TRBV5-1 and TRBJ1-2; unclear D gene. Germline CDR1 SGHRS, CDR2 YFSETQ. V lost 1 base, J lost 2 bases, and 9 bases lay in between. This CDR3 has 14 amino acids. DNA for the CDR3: TGCGCCAGCAGCTTGACAGAGGCGAACTATGGCTACACCTTC. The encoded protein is CASSLTEANYGYTF.

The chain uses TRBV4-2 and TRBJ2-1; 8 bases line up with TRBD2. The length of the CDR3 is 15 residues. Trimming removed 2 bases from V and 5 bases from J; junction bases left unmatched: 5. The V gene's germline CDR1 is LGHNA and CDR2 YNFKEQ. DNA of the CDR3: TGTGCCAGCAGCCAATTAGCGGGGACGAACAATGAGCAGTTCTTC. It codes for CASSQLAGTNNEQFF.

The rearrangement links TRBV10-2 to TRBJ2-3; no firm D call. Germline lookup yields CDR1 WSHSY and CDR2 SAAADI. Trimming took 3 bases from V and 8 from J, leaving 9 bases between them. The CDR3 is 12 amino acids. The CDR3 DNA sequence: TGCGCCAGCAGTGACCCCACCGGTACGCAGTATTTT. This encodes CASSDPTGTQYF.

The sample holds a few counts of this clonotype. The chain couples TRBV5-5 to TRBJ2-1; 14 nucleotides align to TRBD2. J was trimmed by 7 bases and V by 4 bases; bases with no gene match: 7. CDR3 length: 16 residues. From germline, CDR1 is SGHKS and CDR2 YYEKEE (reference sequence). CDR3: CASSGGTSGSSNEQFF. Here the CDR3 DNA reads TGTGCCAGCAGCGGGGGGACTAGCGGGAGTTCTAATGAGCAGTTCTTC.

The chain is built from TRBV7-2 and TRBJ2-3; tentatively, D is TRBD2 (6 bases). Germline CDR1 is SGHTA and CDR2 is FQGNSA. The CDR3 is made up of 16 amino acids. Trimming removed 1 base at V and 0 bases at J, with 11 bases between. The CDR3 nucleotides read TGTGCCAGCAGCTTAGGAGGGAGCGGGAGCACAGATACGCAGTATTTT. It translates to CASSLGGSGSTDTQYF.

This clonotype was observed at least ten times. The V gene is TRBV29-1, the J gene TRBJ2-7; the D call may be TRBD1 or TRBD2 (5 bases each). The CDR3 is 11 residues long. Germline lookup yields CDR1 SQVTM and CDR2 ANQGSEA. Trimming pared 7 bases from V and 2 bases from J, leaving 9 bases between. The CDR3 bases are TGCAGCGGTGGGGGTGCCTACGAGCAGTACTTC. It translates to CSGGGAYEQYF.

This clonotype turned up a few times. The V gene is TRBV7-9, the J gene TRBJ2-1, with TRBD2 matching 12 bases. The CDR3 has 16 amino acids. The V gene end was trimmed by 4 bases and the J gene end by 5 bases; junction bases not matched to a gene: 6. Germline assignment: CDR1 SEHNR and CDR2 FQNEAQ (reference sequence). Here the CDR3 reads CASSSSSSGRDNEQFF. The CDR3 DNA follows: TGTGCCAGCAGCTCCTCTTCTAGCGGGAGGGACAATGAGCAGTTCTTC.

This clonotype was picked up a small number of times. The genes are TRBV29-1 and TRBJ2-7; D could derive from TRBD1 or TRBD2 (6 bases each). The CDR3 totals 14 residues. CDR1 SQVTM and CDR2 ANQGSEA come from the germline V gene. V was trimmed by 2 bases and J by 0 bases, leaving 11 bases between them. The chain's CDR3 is CSVEFEGGSYEQYF. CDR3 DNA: TGCAGCGTTGAATTTGAGGGGGGCTCCTACGAGCAGTACTTC.

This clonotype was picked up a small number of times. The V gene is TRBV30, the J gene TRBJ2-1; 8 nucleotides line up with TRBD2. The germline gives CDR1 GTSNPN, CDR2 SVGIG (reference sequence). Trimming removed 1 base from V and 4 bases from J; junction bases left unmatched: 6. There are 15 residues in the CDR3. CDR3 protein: CAWSALAGKYNEQFF. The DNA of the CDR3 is TGTGCCTGGAGTGCCCTAGCGGGTAAATACAATGAGCAGTTCTTC.